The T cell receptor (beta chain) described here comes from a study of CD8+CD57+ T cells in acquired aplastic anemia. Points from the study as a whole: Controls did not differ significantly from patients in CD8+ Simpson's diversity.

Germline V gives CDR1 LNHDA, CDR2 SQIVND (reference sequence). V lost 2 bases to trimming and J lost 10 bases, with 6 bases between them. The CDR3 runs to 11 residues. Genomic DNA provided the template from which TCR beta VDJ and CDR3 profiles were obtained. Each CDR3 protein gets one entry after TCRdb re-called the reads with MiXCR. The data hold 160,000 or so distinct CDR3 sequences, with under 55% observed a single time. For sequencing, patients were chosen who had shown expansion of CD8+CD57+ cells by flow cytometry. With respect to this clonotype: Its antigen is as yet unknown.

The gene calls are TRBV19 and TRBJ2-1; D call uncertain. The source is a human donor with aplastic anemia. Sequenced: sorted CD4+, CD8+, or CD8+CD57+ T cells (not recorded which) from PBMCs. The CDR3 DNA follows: TGTGCCAGTAGTATACGAAACGAGCAGTTCTTC. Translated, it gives CASSIRNEQFF.